Listed here are 25 T cell receptor beta chains from one sample, sequenced in a study of shared clonotypes between healthy human individuals. CD45RO-negative cells were positively selected for CCR7, leaving out terminally differentiated effector memory CD45RA+ cells. Assay used: immunoSEQ multiplex PCR; TCRdb lists only in-frame clones, some missing. The table records around 2,000,000 clones, just over 90% of them present only once. The sequenced sample was naive CD8+ T cells from PBMCs. These receptors came from a man younger than 35 in good health. Some clones in this sample may be carry-over from other donors' samples.

The V gene is TRBV6-4, the J gene TRBJ2-1; 13 nucleotides match TRBD2. Germline CDR1 reads MRHNA; CDR2 reads SNTAGT. V trimming: 7 bases; J trimming: 7 bases; junction bases outside the gene matches: 4. There are 14 residues in the CDR3. The CDR3 loop is CASKGLAGSNEQFF. DNA of the CDR3: TGTGCCAGCAAGGGACTAGCGGGATCGAATGAGCAGTTCTTC.

This clone was picked up a small number of times. This chain connects TRBV27 to TRBJ1-5; D is undetermined. The CDR3 loop spans 14 amino acids. The germline CDR1 and CDR2 sequences are MNHEY and SMNVEV (reference sequence). V was cut by 7 bases and J by 1 base, with 11 bases left in between. The CDR3, as DNA: TGTGCCAGCACCGCTGCAGGAAGCAATCAGCCCCAGCATTTT. Its protein is CASTAAGSNQPQHF.

Remarks on this clone: This sample also contains other DNA sequences that code for the same CDR3. The chain couples TRBV19 to TRBJ2-7; the match to TRBD2 covers 8 bases. V gave up 3 bases and J gave up 3 bases; unmatched junction bases: 1. The CDR3 is made up of 13 amino acids. Germline CDR1 LNHDA, CDR2 SQIVND (reference sequence). This chain's CDR3 is CASSMTSVYEQYF. CDR3 bases: TGTGCCAGTAGTATGACTAGCGTCTACGAGCAGTACTTC.

The V gene is TRBV11-2, the J gene TRBJ2-1, with D uncertain. There are 16 residues in the CDR3. Per the germline V gene, CDR1 is SGHAT and CDR2 is FQNNGV. V lost 0 bases and J lost 4, with 13 bases in between. The CDR3: CASSLDFRSAYNEQFF. CDR3 DNA: TGTGCCAGCAGCTTAGACTTTCGTTCGGCTTACAATGAGCAGTTCTTC.

The chain has TRBV30 and TRBJ2-7; tentatively, D is TRBD1 or TRBD2 (5 bases each). CDR1 and CDR2 from the germline V gene are GTSNPN and SVGIG (reference sequence). The CDR3 has 12 amino acids. The V and J ends lost 0 bases and 6 bases respectively, with 9 bases between them. Here the CDR3 reads CAWSVHGAEQYF. Here the CDR3 DNA reads TGTGCCTGGAGTGTACACGGGGCCGAGCAGTACTTC.

V is TRBV15 and J is TRBJ1-5; D remains unclear. The CDR3 is 14 amino acids. The V gene lost 7 bases and the J gene lost 0 bases, with 10 bases spanning the gap. Germline CDR1 reads LNHNV; CDR2 reads YYDKDF (reference sequence). The CDR3 region has the DNA TGTGCCACCAACCCACAGTATAGCAATCAGCCCCAGCATTTT. This gives the protein CATNPQYSNQPQHF.

V usage is TRBV9 and J usage is TRBJ2-7; 8 nucleotides align to TRBD1. The CDR3 is made up of 16 amino acids. V was clipped by 3 bases and J by 2 bases; unmatched bases: 10. Germline V gene sequence: CDR1 SGDLS, CDR2 YYNGEE. The CDR3, as DNA: TGTGCCAGCAGCGGGGGCCCTAACAGGGGGGCCTACGAGCAGTACTTC. Translated, it gives CASSGGPNRGAYEQYF.

The V and J genes are TRBV5-6 and TRBJ2-7; D remains unclear. Trimming took off 4 bases at V and 3 bases at J, with 8 bases between the two ends. The CDR3 consists of 12 residues. Per the germline V gene, CDR1 is SGHDT and CDR2 is YYEEEE. The CDR3 here is CASSARNYEQYF. The CDR3 bases are TGTGCCAGCAGCGCAAGGAACTACGAGCAGTACTTC.

This clone was picked up one time. The chain is built from TRBV28 and TRBJ2-7; maybe TRBD1 (5 bases). The CDR3 covers 15 residues. Trimming stripped 5 bases from V and 3 bases from J, with 17 bases between. CDR1 is MDHEN, CDR2 SYDVKM, per germline. CDR3 amino acids: CASSPSGQIFYEQYF. The CDR3 DNA sequence: TGTGCCAGCAGTCCATCTGGACAAATTTTCTACGAGCAGTACTTC.

This rearrangement joins TRBV11-3 to TRBJ2-7; D gene unclear. The length of the CDR3 is 14 residues. V lost 3 bases and J 2 bases, leaving 11 bases between the germline ends. Germline V gives CDR1 SGHNT, CDR2 YENEEA. The CDR3 region has the DNA TGTGCCAGCAGCTTCCCAGACAAGCCCTACGAGCAGTACTTC. Translation: CASSFPDKPYEQYF.

In this sample, this clone turned up once. The chain combines TRBV6-5 with TRBJ1-3; 8 bases line up with TRBD1. CDR3 length: 15 amino acids. V shed 6 bases and J 4 bases; nucleotides not matched to a gene: 8. Germline V gene data show CDR1 as MNHEY and CDR2 as SVGAGI. The CDR3 sequence: CASSPLGTGGNTIYF. CDR3 DNA: TGTGCCAGCAGCCCCCTGGGGACAGGCGGAAACACCATATATTTT.

This chain joins TRBV5-6 and TRBJ2-2; 14 bases fit TRBD2. Germline CDR1 reads SGHDT; CDR2 reads YYEEEE. V gave up 3 bases and J gave up 4 bases; unmatched junction bases: 5. This CDR3 spans 17 amino acids. The CDR3 nucleotides are TGTGCCAGCAGCTCCGGGACTAGCGGGAGTATCACCGGGGAGCTGTTTTTT. Translating gives CASSSGTSGSITGELFF. The entire variable domain, with the rest obtained from reference TRBV5-6 and TRBJ2-2, is as follows: DAGVTQSPTHLIKTRGQQVTLRCSPKSGHDTVSWYQQALGQGPQFIFQYYEEEERQRGNFPDRFSGHQFPNYSSELNVNALLLGDSALYLCASSSGTSGSITGELFFGEGSRLTVL.

The chain recombines TRBV19 with TRBJ2-1; the D gene is possibly TRBD2 (6 bases). Trimming shortened V by 11 bases and J by 6 bases, and 23 bases separated the two germline ends. The CDR3 runs 15 residues. CDR1 is LNHDA and CDR2 is SQIVND in the germline V gene (reference sequence). The CDR3 DNA follows: TGTGCCTCTAACCCCGGACTACTATACAGCAATGAGCAGTTCTTC. Protein product: CASNPGLLYSNEQFF. Filled out from reference TRBV19 and TRBJ2-1, the complete variable domain reads DGGITQSPKYLFRKEGQNVTLSCEQNLNHDAMYWYRQDPGQGLRLIYYSQIVNDFQKGDIAEGYSVSREKKESFPLTVTSAQKNPTAFYLCASNPGLLYSNEQFFGPGTRLTVL.

This rearrangement joins TRBV4-3 to TRBJ2-1, with 11 nucleotides matching TRBD2. V lost 4 bases, J lost 9 bases, and 14 bases stayed unmatched. Per germline, CDR1 LGHNA and CDR2 YSLEER. This CDR3 comprises 17 residues. For the CDR3, the DNA is TGCGCCAGCAGCCCTTCACTCGGACTAGCGGGTTCTGGTGAGCAGTTCTTC. This sequence encodes CASSPSLGLAGSGEQFF.

The chain has TRBV7-9 and TRBJ1-5, with a weak D call TRBD1 (5 bases). CDR1 and CDR2 from the germline V gene are SEHNR and FQNEAQ (reference sequence). The CDR3 is 19 amino acids. With 3 bases removed from V and 0 bases from J, the gap between germline ends came to 21 bases. CDR3: CASSLAPGRMTYSNQPQHF. CDR3 in DNA: TGTGCCAGCAGCTTGGCCCCGGGACGGATGACCTATAGCAATCAGCCCCAGCATTTT.

This rearrangement joins TRBV6-1 to TRBJ2-7; no definite D call. CDR3 length equals 14 residues. V was cut by 8 bases and J by 3 bases, with 17 bases left in between. CDR1 is MNHNS, CDR2 SASEGT, per germline. The CDR3 coding sequence is TGTGCCAGCCGACCGACCCTAATAGGCTACGAGCAGTACTTC. This translates into CASRPTLIGYEQYF.

This chain connects TRBV28 to TRBJ2-7, with a tentative D call TRBD2 (6 bases). Germline V CDR1 and CDR2: MDHEN, SYDVKM. Trimming stripped 3 bases from V and 4 bases from J, with 13 bases between. This CDR3 spans 14 amino acids. CDR3 in DNA: TGTGCCAGCAGTTTCCGGGGGATATCTTACGAGCAGTACTTC. It specifies CASSFRGISYEQYF.

This rearrangement joins TRBV4-2 to TRBJ2-7, with unresolved D. Germline V gives CDR1 LGHNA, CDR2 YNFKEQ. The CDR3 covers 13 residues. V was trimmed by 0 bases and J by 3 bases, leaving 6 bases between them. This chain's CDR3 is CASSQEQNYEQYF. The CDR3, as DNA: TGTGCCAGCAGCCAAGAACAGAACTACGAGCAGTACTTC.

This chain connects TRBV2 to TRBJ2-5; 9 bases line up with TRBD2. The V gene's germline CDR1 is SNHLY and CDR2 FYNNEI. The V and J ends lost 6 bases and 1 base, in that order; junction bases with no gene match: 9. This CDR3 region has 16 residues. The CDR3 bases are TGTGCCAGCAGGGGTCGTGCTAGCGGGGTCCAAGAGACCCAGTACTTC. Protein: CASRGRASGVQETQYF.

V and J are TRBV9 and TRBJ2-3; maybe TRBD2 (6 bases). Germline V gene data show CDR1 as SGDLS and CDR2 as YYNGEE. Between the trimmed V and J ends, which lost 6 bases and 3 bases, there was a span of 14 bases. The CDR3 is 14 residues long. CDR3 residues: CASNSGRITDTQYF. CDR3 nucleotides: TGTGCCAGCAACTCCGGGAGAATAACAGATACGCAGTATTTT.

The gene calls are TRBV7-3 and TRBJ2-2; D ambiguous. Trimming cost V 4 bases and J 6 bases, with 9 bases left between them. The length of the CDR3 is 13 residues. Germline CDR1 is SGHTA and CDR2 is FQGTGA. This CDR3 reads CASSSLAPGELFF. The CDR3 DNA is TGTGCCAGCAGCTCCTTAGCCCCCGGGGAGCTGTTTTTT.

V is TRBV4-3 and J is TRBJ2-1; 7 positions agree with TRBD2. V shed 0 bases, J shed 0 bases, and the junction held 11 bases outside the gene matches. The CDR3 covers 19 residues. Germline CDR1 and CDR2: LGHNA and YSLEER. CDR3 DNA: TGCGCCAGCAGCCAAGATGTCGAAAGCGGGGAGAGCTCCTACAATGAGCAGTTCTTC. Protein sequence: CASSQDVESGESSYNEQFF.

This CDR3 is CASSLIPPTTGLGGGTQYF. Here the CDR3 DNA reads TGTGCCAGCAGTTTAATCCCCCCCACGACAGGGCTGGGAGGTGGGACCCAGTACTTC. The rearrangement links TRBV27 to TRBJ2-5, with D maybe TRBD1 (7 bases). Germline-derived CDR1 and CDR2 are MNHEY and SMNVEV (reference sequence). V was cut by 2 bases and J by 7 bases, with 29 bases left in between. CDR3 size: 19 residues.

The chain is built from TRBV9 and TRBJ2-2; TRBD1 aligns across 9 bases. The CDR3 extends over 16 amino acids. Germline assignment: CDR1 SGDLS and CDR2 YYNGEE. The junction had 4 bases not matched to a gene; V was cut back by 4 bases and J by 0 bases. CDR3 nucleotide sequence: TGTGCCAGCAGCACGCGACAGGGGGCGAACACCGGGGAGCTGTTTTTT. Translated: CASSTRQGANTGELFF. Drawing the rest from reference TRBV9 and TRBJ2-2, the complete variable domain is DSGVTQTPKHLITATGQRVTLRCSPRSGDLSVYWYQQSLDQGLQFLIQYYNGEERAKGNILERFSAQQFPDLHSELNLSSLELGDSALYFCASSTRQGANTGELFFGEGSRLTVL.

This rearrangement joins TRBV10-3 to TRBJ1-5, with TRBD1 as a possible D gene (5 bases). V lost 8 bases, J lost 4 bases, and 15 bases lay in between. The germline V gene has CDR1 ENHRY and CDR2 SYGVKD. The CDR3 length is 14 residues. The chain's CDR3 is CAIGGREGNQPQHF. The CDR3 coding sequence is TGTGCCATCGGGGGGAGGGAGGGGAATCAGCCCCAGCATTTT.